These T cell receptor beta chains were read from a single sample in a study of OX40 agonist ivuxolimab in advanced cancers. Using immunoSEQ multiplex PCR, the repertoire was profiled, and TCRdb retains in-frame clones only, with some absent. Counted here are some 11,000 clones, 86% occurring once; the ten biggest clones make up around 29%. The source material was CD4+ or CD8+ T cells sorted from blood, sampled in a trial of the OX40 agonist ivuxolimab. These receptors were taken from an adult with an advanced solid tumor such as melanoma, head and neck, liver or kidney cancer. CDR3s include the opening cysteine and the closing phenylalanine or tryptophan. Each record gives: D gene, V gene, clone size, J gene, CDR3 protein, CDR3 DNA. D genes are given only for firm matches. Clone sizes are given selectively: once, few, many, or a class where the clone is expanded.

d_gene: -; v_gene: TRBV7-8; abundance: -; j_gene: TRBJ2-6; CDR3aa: CATVVSGANVLTF; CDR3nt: TGTGCCACAGTGGTATCTGGGGCCAACGTCCTGACTTTC
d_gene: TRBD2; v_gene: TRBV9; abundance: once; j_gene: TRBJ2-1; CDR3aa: CASSVEGLAGNEQFF; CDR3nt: TGTGCCAGCAGCGTAGAGGGACTAGCGGGAAATGAGCAGTTCTTC
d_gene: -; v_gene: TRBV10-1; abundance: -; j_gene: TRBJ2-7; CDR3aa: CASSEGSSYEQYF; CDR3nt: TGCGCCAGCAGTGAAGGCTCATCCTACGAGCAGTACTTC
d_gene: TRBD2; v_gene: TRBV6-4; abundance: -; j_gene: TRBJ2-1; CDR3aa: CASSEGMAGGPNEQFF; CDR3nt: TGTGCCAGCAGTGAGGGAATGGCGGGAGGGCCCAATGAGCAGTTCTTC
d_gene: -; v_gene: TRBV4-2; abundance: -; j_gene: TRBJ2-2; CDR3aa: CASSQEGGFTGELFF; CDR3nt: TGTGCCAGCAGCCAAGAGGGCGGGTTCACCGGGGAGCTGTTTTTT
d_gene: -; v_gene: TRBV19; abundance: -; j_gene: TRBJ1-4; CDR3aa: CASSISGEGPELFF; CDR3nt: TGTGCCAGTAGTATATCCGGGGAAGGTCCCGAACTGTTTTTT
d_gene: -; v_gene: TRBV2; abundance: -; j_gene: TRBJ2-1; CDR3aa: CASSEEPSSPSTGNEQFF; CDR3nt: TGTGCCAGCAGTGAGGAACCGTCTAGCCCCTCAACTGGGAATGAGCAGTTCTTC
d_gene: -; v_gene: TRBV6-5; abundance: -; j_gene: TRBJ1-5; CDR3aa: CASSDTENQPQHF; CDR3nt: TGTGCCAGCAGTGACACGGAAAATCAGCCCCAGCATTTT
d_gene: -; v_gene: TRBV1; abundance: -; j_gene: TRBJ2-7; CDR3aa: CTSSQDWGLLYEQYF; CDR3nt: TGCACCAGCAGCCAAGATTGGGGACTCCTCTACGAGCAGTACTTC
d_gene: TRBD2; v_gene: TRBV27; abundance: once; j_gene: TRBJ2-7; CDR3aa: CASTELAGVSYEQYF; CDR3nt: TGTGCCAGCACGGAACTAGCGGGGGTCTCCTACGAGCAGTACTTC
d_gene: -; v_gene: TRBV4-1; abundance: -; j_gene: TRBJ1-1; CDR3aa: CASSQDRGGGRTEAFF; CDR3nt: TGCGCCAGCAGCCAAGATCGGGGGGGAGGAAGAACTGAAGCTTTCTTT
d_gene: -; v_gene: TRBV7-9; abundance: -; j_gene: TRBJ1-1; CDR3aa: CASSSRAGNTEAFF; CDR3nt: TGTGCCAGCAGCTCCCGTGCCGGGAACACTGAAGCTTTCTTT
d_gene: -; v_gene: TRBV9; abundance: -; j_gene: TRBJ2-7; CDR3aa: CASSVAGNPIYEQYF; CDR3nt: TGTGCCAGCAGCGTAGCAGGGAACCCTATTTACGAGCAGTACTTC
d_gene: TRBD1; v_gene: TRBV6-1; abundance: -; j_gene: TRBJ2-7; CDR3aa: CASSEGAGGHEQYF; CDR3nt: TGTGCCAGCAGTGAAGGGGCAGGGGGTCACGAGCAGTACTTC
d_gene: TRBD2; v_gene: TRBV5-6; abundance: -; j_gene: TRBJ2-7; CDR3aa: CASSFYSGSTGQYF; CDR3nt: TGTGCCAGCAGCTTCTATAGCGGGAGTACGGGGCAGTACTTC
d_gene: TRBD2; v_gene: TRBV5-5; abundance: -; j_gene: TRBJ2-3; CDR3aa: CASSGGAGPTDTQYF; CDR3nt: TGTGCCAGTTCCGGAGGAGCGGGACCCACAGATACGCAGTATTTT
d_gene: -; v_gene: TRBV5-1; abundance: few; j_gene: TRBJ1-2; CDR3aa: CASSPGRGRFEDGYTF; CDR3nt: TGCGCCAGCAGCCCGGGACGAGGGCGCTTTGAGGATGGCTACACCTTC
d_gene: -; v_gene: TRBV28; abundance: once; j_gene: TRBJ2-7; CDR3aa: CASSFSRAYEQYF; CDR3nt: TGTGCCAGCAGTTTCTCGCGGGCCTACGAGCAGTACTTC
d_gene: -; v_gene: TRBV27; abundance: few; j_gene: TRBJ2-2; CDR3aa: CASSYPNTGELFF; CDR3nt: TGTGCCAGCAGTTATCCGAACACCGGGGAGCTGTTTTTT
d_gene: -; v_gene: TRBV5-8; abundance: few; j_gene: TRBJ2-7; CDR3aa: CASSPGGYEQYF; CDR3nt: TGTGCCAGCAGCCCGGGTGGCTACGAGCAGTACTTC
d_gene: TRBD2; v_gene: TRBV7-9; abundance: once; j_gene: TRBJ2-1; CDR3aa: CASSKTGLAGGYNEQFF; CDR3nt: TGTGCCAGCAGCAAAACCGGGCTAGCGGGAGGGTACAATGAGCAGTTCTTC
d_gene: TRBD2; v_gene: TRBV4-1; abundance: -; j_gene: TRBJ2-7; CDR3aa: CASSHGTSGTYEQYF; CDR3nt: TGCGCCAGCAGCCACGGAACTAGCGGTACCTACGAGCAGTACTTC
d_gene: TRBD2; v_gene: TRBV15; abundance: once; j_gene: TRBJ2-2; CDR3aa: CATRMGLADTGELFF; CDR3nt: TGTGCCACCAGAATGGGACTAGCCGACACCGGGGAGCTGTTTTTT